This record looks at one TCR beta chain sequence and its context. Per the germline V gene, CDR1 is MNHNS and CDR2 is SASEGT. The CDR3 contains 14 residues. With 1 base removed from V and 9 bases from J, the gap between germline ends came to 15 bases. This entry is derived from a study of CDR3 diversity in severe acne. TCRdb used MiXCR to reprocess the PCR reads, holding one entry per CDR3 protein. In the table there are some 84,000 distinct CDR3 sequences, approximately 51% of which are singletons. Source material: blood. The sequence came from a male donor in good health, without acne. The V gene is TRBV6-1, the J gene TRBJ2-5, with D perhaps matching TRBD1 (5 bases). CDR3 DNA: TGTGCCAGCAGTGAAGGGGGCACGGTTAAGGCCCAGTACTTC. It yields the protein CASSEGGTVKAQYF.